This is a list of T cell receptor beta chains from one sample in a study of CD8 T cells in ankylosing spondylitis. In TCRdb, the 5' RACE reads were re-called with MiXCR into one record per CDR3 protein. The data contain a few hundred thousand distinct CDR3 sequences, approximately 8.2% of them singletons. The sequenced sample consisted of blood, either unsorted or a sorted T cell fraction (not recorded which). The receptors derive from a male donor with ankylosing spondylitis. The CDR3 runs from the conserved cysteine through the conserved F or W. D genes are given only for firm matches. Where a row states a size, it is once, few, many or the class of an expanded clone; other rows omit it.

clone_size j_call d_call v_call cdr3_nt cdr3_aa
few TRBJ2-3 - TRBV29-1 TGCAGCGTTGAACCTAGCCAAGGTGCAGATACGCAGTATTTT CSVEPSQGADTQYF
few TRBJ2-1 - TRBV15 TGTGCCACCAGCAACCTCGCGGTCGAGGGTGAGCAGTTCTTC CATSNLAVEGEQFF
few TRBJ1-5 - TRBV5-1 TGCGCCAGCAGCCCGGACGACGGGGTTAATCAGCCCCAGCATTTT CASSPDDGVNQPQHF
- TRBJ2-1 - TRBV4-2 TGTGCCAGCAGCCGGTTAAGGGCAGCCGAGATTACCCCCGGGCTGGTCTACAGTGAGCAGTTCTTC CASSRLRAAEITPGLVYSEQFF
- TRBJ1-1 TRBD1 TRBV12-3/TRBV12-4 TGTGCCAGCAGTTTAGGGACAGGGATCGGGAACACTGAAGCTTTCTTT CASSLGTGIGNTEAFF
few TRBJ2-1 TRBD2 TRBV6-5 TGTGCCAGCAGTTACACTAGCGGGATTTACAATGAGCAGTTCTTC CASSYTSGIYNEQFF
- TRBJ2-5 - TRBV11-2 TGTGCCAGCAGCTCAACTTTGGAAGAGACCCAGTACTTC CASSSTLEETQYF
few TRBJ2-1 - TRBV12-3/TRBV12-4 TGTGCCAGCAGTTTCCTTGGGTCCGTTCCGAATTTCAATGAGCAGTTCTTC CASSFLGSVPNFNEQFF
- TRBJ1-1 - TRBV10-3 TGTGCCATCAGTACGGACACCGGGAACACTGAAGCTTTCTTT CAISTDTGNTEAFF
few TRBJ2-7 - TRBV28 TGTGCCAGCAGCATCCGAGTGGACGAGCAGTACTTC CASSIRVDEQYF
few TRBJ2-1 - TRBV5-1 TGCGCCAGCAGCTCACCCCCTTCGAGGAGCTCCTACAATGAGCAGTTCTTC CASSSPPSRSSYNEQFF
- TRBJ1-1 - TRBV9 TGTGCCAGCAGCGTAGGGGACGGTGAAGCTTTCTTT CASSVGDGEAFF
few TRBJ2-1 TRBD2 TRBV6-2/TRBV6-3 TGTGCCAGCAGCCGGGGACTATTTGGGGGCAATGAGCAGTTCTTC CASSRGLFGGNEQFF
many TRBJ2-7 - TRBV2 TGTGCCAGCAGTGATCGGCGGGCACGAACCTACGAGCAGTACTTC CASSDRRARTYEQYF
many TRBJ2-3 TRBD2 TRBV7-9 TGTGCCAGCAGCTTAAGGCGGGAGGGCACAGATACGCAGTATTTT CASSLRREGTDTQYF
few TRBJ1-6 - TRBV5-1 TGCGCCAGCAGTTCGGACAGCAATTCACCCCTCCACTTT CASSSDSNSPLHF
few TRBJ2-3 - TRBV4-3 TGCGCCAGCAGCCAAGGCGAGGGTAGCACAGATACGCAGTATTTT CASSQGEGSTDTQYF
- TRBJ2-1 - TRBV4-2 TGTGCCAGCAGCCAAGCCACGACGAGATACAATGAGCAGTTCTTC CASSQATTRYNEQFF
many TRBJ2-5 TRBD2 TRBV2 TGTGCCAGCAGCATACTAGCGAATCAAGAGACCCAGTACTTC CASSILANQETQYF
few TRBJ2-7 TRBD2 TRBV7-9 TGTGCCAGCAGCCAGGCAGGTGTAGCGGGAGTCTCTGACGAGCAGTACTTC CASSQAGVAGVSDEQYF
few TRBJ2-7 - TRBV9 TGTGCCAGCAGCGTAGGGGGGGACGGCTACGAGCAGTACTTC CASSVGGDGYEQYF
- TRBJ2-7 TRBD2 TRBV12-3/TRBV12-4 TGTGCCAGCAGTTCGTTAGCGGGACCCTCCGCCAACGAGCAGTACTTC CASSSLAGPSANEQYF
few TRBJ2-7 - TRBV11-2 TGTGCCAGCAGCTTTAGGAGCAGGGGAGCCCACGAGCAGTACTTC CASSFRSRGAHEQYF
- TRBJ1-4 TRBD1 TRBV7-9 TGTGCCAGCAGCTCTTTGACAGGGGGCAATGAAAAACTGTTTTTT CASSSLTGGNEKLFF
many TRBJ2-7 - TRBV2 TGTGCCAGCAGGGACCGGGGCGGGCAGGTGTACGAGCAGTACTTC CASRDRGGQVYEQYF
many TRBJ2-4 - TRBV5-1 TGCGCCAGCAGCTCGGACGTTGGGGTTGCTTGGAACATTCAGTACTTC CASSSDVGVAWNIQYF
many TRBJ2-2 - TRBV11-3 TGTGCCAGCAGCTCCCTTAGCCCCGGGGAGCTGTTTTTT CASSSLSPGELFF
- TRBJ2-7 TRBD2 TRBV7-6 TGTGCCAGCAGCCCACTAGCGGGAGGAGCCGAGCAGTACTTC CASSPLAGGAEQYF
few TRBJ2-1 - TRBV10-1 TGCGCCAGCAGTGACCGGGGATTAATCTTCAATGAGCAGTTCTTC CASSDRGLIFNEQFF
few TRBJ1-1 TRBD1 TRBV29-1 TGCAGCGTTGTTAGGGGGCGAACTGAAGCTTTCTTT CSVVRGRTEAFF